The entry that follows covers one T cell receptor (beta chain) sequence. Its target is unknown. In germline, CDR1 is SNHLY, CDR2 FYNNEI. The ends were cut back, 6 bases at V and 0 bases at J, with 9 bases in the middle. CDR3 length: 13 residues. These data originate in a study of T cell responses to AZD1222 COVID-19 vaccine. Study observations and caveats: Reportedly, nearly half the spike-specific TCRs target unmutated variant regions.

Profiled with immunoSEQ multiplex PCR; TCRdb holds only in-frame clones, not every one. The table includes about 120,000 clones, about 92% detected once. This sequence joins TRBV2 and TRBJ2-7; either TRBD1 or TRBD2 may fit D (6 bases each). Sample: peripheral blood, taken 28 days after the second AZD1222 dose. The receptor comes from an adult who received the AZD1222 COVID-19 vaccine. The CDR3 region has the DNA TGTGCCAGCAGGAGGGGGGTCTCCTACGAGCAGTACTTC. It codes for CASRRGVSYEQYF.